This T cell receptor beta chain derives from a study of metastatic and nonmetastatic thyroid tumors. Study background: Repertoires from blood and tumor or nodule tissue of malignant and benign thyroid patients were compared. Study results and limitations: Compared with benign nodules, malignant thyroid tumors were reported to have significantly higher TCR beta diversity in both blood and tumor.

TCRdb reprocessed the PCR reads via MiXCR. In the table there are 25,000 or so clones, 15% to 20% of which are singletons. This clone was counted only a few times. Its antigen is still unknown. Patients underwent thyroid surgery, and none had received any treatment before it. Germline lookup yields CDR1 MDHEN and CDR2 SYDVKM. The V end was cut by 10 bases, the J end by 7 bases, with 19 bases between. The CDR3 has 13 amino acids. The V call is TRBV28, the J call TRBJ1-1; weak D call: TRBD1 (5 bases). The TCR originated in a female donor with papillary thyroid cancer or a benign thyroid nodule (not recorded which). Some clones in this sample may be carry-over from other donors' samples. The sample taken for sequencing was blood. The CDR3 protein is CAITRLRGGEAFF. The CDR3 DNA is TGTGCCATCACCCGCCTCCGTGGGGGTGAAGCTTTCTTT. The complete variable domain, with remaining parts taken from reference TRBV28 and TRBJ1-1, reads DVKVTQSSRYLVKRTGEKVFLECVQDMDHENMFWYRQDPGLGLRLIYFSYDVKMKEKGDIPEGYSVSREKKERFSLILESASTNQTSMYLCAITRLRGGEAFFGQGTRLTVV.